This T cell receptor beta chain was sequenced for a study of OX40 agonist ivuxolimab in advanced cancers. Per germline, CDR1 SEHNR and CDR2 FQNEAQ (reference sequence). Trimming cost V 2 bases and J 8 bases, with 9 bases left between them. The CDR3 is 12 residues long. Profiled with immunoSEQ multiplex PCR; TCRdb holds only in-frame clones, not every one. Among roughly 70,000 clones, 85% were seen once, and the ten largest hold 4%. V is TRBV7-9 and J is TRBJ1-1; D unresolved. This clonotype originated in an adult with an advanced solid tumor such as melanoma, head and neck, liver or kidney cancer. The source was CD4+ or CD8+ T cells sorted from blood, collected in a trial of the OX40 agonist ivuxolimab. CDR3 protein: CASSLKGPEAFF. The CDR3 coding sequence is TGTGCCAGCAGCTTAAAGGGTCCAGAAGCTTTCTTT.